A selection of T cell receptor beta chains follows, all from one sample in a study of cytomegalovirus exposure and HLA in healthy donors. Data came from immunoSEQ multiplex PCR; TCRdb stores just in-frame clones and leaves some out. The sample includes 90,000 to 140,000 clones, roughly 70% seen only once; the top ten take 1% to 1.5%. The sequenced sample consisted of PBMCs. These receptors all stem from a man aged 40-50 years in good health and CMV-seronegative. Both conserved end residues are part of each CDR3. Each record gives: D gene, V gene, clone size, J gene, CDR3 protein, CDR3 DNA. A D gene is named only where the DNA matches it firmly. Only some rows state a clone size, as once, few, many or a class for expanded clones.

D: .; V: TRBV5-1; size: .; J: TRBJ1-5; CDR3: CASSLDSSNQPQHF; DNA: TGCGCCAGCAGCTTGGACAGTAGCAATCAGCCCCAGCATTTT
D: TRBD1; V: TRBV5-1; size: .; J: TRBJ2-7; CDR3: CASSSEGQGGPYEQYF; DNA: TGCGCCAGCAGCTCGGAGGGACAGGGAGGTCCCTACGAGCAGTACTTC
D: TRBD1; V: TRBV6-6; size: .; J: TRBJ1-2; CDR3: CASSYSTGTNYGYTF; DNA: TGTGCCAGCAGCTACTCGACAGGGACGAACTATGGCTACACCTTC
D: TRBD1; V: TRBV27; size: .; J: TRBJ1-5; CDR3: CASSLQGASNQPQHF; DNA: TGTGCCAGCAGCCTACAGGGGGCAAGCAATCAGCCCCAGCATTTT
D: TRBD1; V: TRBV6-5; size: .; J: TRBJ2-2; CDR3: CASRGQITGELFF; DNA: TGTGCCAGCAGGGGACAGATCACCGGGGAGCTGTTTTTT
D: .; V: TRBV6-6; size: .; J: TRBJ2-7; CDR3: CASRLEGSSYEQYF; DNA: TGTGCCAGCAGACTCGAGGGTAGCTCCTACGAGCAGTACTTC
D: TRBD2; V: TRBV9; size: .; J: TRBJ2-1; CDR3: CASSVGLALRNNEQFF; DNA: TGTGCCAGCAGCGTCGGACTAGCCCTAAGGAACAATGAGCAGTTCTTC
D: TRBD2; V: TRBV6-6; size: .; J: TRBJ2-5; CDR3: CASTPWEGQETQYF; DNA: TGTGCCAGCACCCCTTGGGAGGGCCAAGAGACCCAGTACTTC
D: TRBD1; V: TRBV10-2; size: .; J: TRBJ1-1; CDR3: CASSRDRGYLNTEAFF; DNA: TGCGCCAGCAGCCGGGACAGGGGATACTTGAACACTGAAGCTTTCTTT
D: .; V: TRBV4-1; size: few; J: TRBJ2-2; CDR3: CASSQGALITGELFF; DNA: TGCGCCAGCAGCCAGGGAGCGCTAATCACCGGGGAGCTGTTTTTT
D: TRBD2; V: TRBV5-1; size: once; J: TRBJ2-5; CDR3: CASSRGAGRGETQYF; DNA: TGCGCCAGCTCAAGGGGAGCGGGGCGAGGAGAGACCCAGTACTTC
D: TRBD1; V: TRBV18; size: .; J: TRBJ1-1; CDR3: CASSRDRAVGTEAFF; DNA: TGTGCCAGCTCACGGGACAGGGCGGTAGGCACTGAAGCTTTCTTT
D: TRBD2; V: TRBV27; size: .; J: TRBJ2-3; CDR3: CASSFLPSGRRTDTQYF; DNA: TGTGCCAGCAGTTTCTTGCCTAGCGGGAGGAGGACAGATACGCAGTATTTT
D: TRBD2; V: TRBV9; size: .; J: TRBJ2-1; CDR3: CASSLWTSDNEQFF; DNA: TGTGCCAGCAGCCTCTGGACTAGCGACAATGAGCAGTTCTTC
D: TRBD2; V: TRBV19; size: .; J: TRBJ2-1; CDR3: CASSKGGLAGYNEQFF; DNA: TGTGCCAGTAGTAAGGGGGGGCTAGCGGGGTACAATGAGCAGTTCTTC
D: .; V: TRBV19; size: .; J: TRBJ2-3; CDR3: CASSIVGGTASTDTQYF; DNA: TGTGCCAGTAGTATAGTGGGCGGGACAGCCTCAACAGATACGCAGTATTTT
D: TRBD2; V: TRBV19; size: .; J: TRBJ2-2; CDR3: CASNPRTSGGTNTGELFF; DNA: TGTGCCAGTAACCCAAGGACTAGCGGAGGGACGAACACCGGGGAGCTGTTTTTT
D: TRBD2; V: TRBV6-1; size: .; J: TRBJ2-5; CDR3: CASSEAPGGVETQYF; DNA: TGTGCCAGCAGTGAAGCGCCGGGGGGTGTAGAGACCCAGTACTTC
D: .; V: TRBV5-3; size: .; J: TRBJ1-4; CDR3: CARSRTEATNEKLFF; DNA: TGTGCCAGAAGCCGGACAGAAGCAACTAATGAAAAACTGTTTTTT
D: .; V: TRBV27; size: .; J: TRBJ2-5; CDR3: CARTRWETQYF; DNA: TGTGCCAGGACTCGATGGGAGACCCAGTACTTC
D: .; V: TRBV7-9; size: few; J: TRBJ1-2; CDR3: CASSSGGTYYYGYTF; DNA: TGTGCCAGCAGCTCTGGAGGGACCTATTACTATGGCTACACCTTC